Listed below are T cell receptor beta chains from one sample, sequenced in a study of cytotoxic CD8 clonotypes in ibrutinib-treated CLL. Measured with immunoSEQ multiplex PCR; TCRdb has only the in-frame clones, and not every one. The sample has 110,000 to 150,000 clones, about 91% seen once; the top ten hold about 10%. The source material was PBMCs, sampled after 12 months of ibrutinib treatment. Receptors were obtained from a human donor with chronic lymphocytic leukemia. Each CDR3 is given without its conserved first and last residue. The D gene is left open where the match is weak.

V gene: TRBV4-1; D gene: NA; CDR3 protein: ASSQDLSAYEQY
V gene: TRBV6-4; D gene: NA; CDR3 protein: ASPTKNHEQY
V gene: TRBV7-3; D gene: TRBD1; CDR3 protein: ASSYRQGAYEQY
V gene: TRBV19; D gene: TRBD2; CDR3 protein: ASSIEGGRATNEQF
V gene: TRBV7-9; D gene: TRBD1; CDR3 protein: AGGQLTYEQY
V gene: TRBV21-1; D gene: NA; CDR3 protein: ASSKRQGDYEQY
V gene: TRBV6-5; D gene: NA; CDR3 protein: ASSHGQTEKLF
V gene: TRBV5-1; D gene: NA; CDR3 protein: ASKETQY
V gene: TRBV4-3; D gene: TRBD2; CDR3 protein: ASSQGTSGITRETQY
V gene: TRBV19; D gene: TRBD1; CDR3 protein: ASGTGGSYEQY
V gene: TRBV27; D gene: NA; CDR3 protein: ASSLREGDGYT
V gene: TRBV10-3; D gene: TRBD2; CDR3 protein: AISEAPSGVSPLETQY
V gene: TRBV7-3; D gene: NA; CDR3 protein: ASSPGSPGNEQF
V gene: TRBV19; D gene: NA; CDR3 protein: ASSMAESSYNEQF
V gene: TRBV27; D gene: NA; CDR3 protein: ASKQGANQPQH
V gene: TRBV7-8; D gene: TRBD1; CDR3 protein: ASSRRTGGQNQPQH
V gene: TRBV2; D gene: NA; CDR3 protein: ASSVGAATEAF
V gene: TRBV4-1; D gene: TRBD2; CDR3 protein: ASSHIAGDVYEQY
V gene: TRBV21-1; D gene: NA; CDR3 protein: ASIRPRGPKYGYGYT
V gene: TRBV28; D gene: NA; CDR3 protein: ASSIMGWQY
V gene: TRBV7-8; D gene: TRBD1; CDR3 protein: ASSLTGTGFNEQF
V gene: TRBV11-3; D gene: NA; CDR3 protein: ASSPTFLNEQF
V gene: TRBV5-6; D gene: TRBD2; CDR3 protein: ASSSNQVGRRETQY